The present TCR beta chain was sequenced within a study of T cells in Graves' hyperthyroidism and ophthalmopathy. Authors of the study amplified TCR beta CDR3 regions from RNA transcripts. With the HTBI primer set, the TCR CDR3 went through a first round of RT-PCR. TCRdb re-derived calls from the multiplex PCR reads in MiXCR, one entry per CDR3 protein. The sample lists under 450,000 distinct CDR3 sequences, about a sixth occurring once. Hyperthyroidism was newly diagnosed in patients aged 18 to 65 (duration under 2 months). This clonotype showed up many times. The CDR3 runs to 13 residues. V trimming: 5 bases; J trimming: 3 bases; junction bases outside the gene matches: 6. Germline CDR1 reads DFQATT; CDR2 reads SNEGSKA (reference sequence).

Sequenced input: blood. The rearrangement joins TRBV20-1 to TRBJ2-7, with TRBD1 matching 8 bases. This receptor was obtained from a woman in her 30s with Graves' hyperthyroidism that later progressed to Graves' ophthalmopathy. The CDR3 DNA is TGCAGTGCTTCGCGGACAGGGTTCTACGAGCAGTACTTC. Amino acid sequence: CSASRTGFYEQYF.